The 18 T cell receptor beta chains presented below share a single source sample, sequenced in a study of identical twins listed by TCRdb under 2016. The library was built by means of 5' RACE. Sequencing took place on an Illumina HiSeq 2000. The public reads were run again by TCRdb, first through fastp at Q25 and then through MiXCR, and only productive beta chains were kept. Rows matching on CDR3 protein sequence are summarized as one entry with the most common DNA and genes. Counted in this sample were hundreds of thousands of distinct CDR3 sequences; under 9% of them appeared once. Around 0.98% of the sample lies in the top ten. These same records also appear under a second study, on yellow fever vaccine responses in identical twins.

Sequenced input: PBMCs. The source of these receptors is a woman aged 18-29 years in good health.

This clonotype has more than one count but fewer than ten. J is TRBJ1-2 and V is TRBV9; D unresolved. From germline, CDR1 is SGDLS and CDR2 YYNGEE. The V end was cut by 1 base, the J end by 1 base, with 5 bases between. This CDR3 has 13 residues. CDR3 nucleotide sequence: TGTGCCAGCAGCGTACGAGATAACTATGGCTACACCTTC. Its protein product is CASSVRDNYGYTF. Together with reference TRBV9 and TRBJ1-2, the CDR3 gives the full variable domain: DSGVTQTPKHLITATGQRVTLRCSPRSGDLSVYWYQQSLDQGLQFLIQYYNGEERAKGNILERFSAQQFPDLHSELNLSSLELGDSALYFCASSVRDNYGYTFGSGTRLTVV.

This clonotype has a count of ten or more. The chain couples TRBV5-1 to TRBJ2-7; D is unclear. Germline CDR1 SGHRS, CDR2 YFSETQ. V lost 5 bases and J lost 2, with 17 bases in between. The CDR3 sequence is 15 residues long. The chain's CDR3 is CASRVTRTDAYEQYF. The CDR3 DNA follows: TGCGCCAGCAGAGTTACAAGGACCGATGCCTACGAGCAGTACTTC.

This clonotype was observed a handful of times. This chain joins TRBV5-8 and TRBJ2-2; no reliable D call. The length of the CDR3 is 13 residues. Trimming took off 5 bases at V and 6 bases at J, with 11 bases between the two ends. Germline V gene lookup returns CDR1 SGHTS and CDR2 YDEGEE. The CDR3: CASSLGQAGELFF. CDR3 DNA sequence: TGTGCCAGCAGTCTAGGGCAAGCCGGGGAGCTGTTTTTT.

V gene TRBV7-3 combines with J gene TRBJ1-4; D not certain. The CDR3 is made up of 18 amino acids. Trimming left V 5 bases short and J 0 bases short, with 19 bases between. Germline assignment: CDR1 SGHTA and CDR2 FQGTGA. DNA of the CDR3: TGTGCCAGCAGCCCTCAGAGAGAGTCGAGGGCAACTAATGAAAAACTGTTTTTT. This sequence encodes CASSPQRESRATNEKLFF. The full variable domain, in which reference TRBV7-3 and TRBJ1-4 provide the parts outside the CDR3, is GAGVSQTPSNKVTEKGKYVELRCDPISGHTALYWYRQSLGQGPEFLIYFQGTGAADDSGLPNDRFFAVRPEGSVSTLKIQRTERGDSAVYLCASSPQRESRATNEKLFFGSGTQLSVL.

As for this clonotype: An end of the junction does not agree with germline; a read error may underlie this. V usage is TRBV3-1 and J usage is TRBJ2-3; no firm D call. The CDR3 has 19 amino acids. Germline assignment: CDR1 LGHDT and CDR2 YNNKEL (reference sequence). The CDR3 is CTSSHQPPGPLSSTDTQYF. The CDR3 nucleotides are TGTACCAGCAGCCACCAACCACCCGGCCCGCTCTCTAGCACAGATACGCAGTATTTT.

Many counts were recorded for this clonotype. In DNA form, the CDR3 reads TGCAGCGTTGAAGACCTCGGGACACCTAACCGAGAGACCCAGTACTTC. Amino acids: CSVEDLGTPNRETQYF. This sequence joins TRBV29-1 and TRBJ2-5, with D perhaps matching TRBD1 (6 bases). The CDR3 length is 16 residues. In germline, CDR1 is SQVTM, CDR2 ANQGSEA. Trimming removed 0 bases from V and 4 bases from J, with 18 bases in between.

The V and J genes are TRBV6-2 or TRBV6-3 and TRBJ2-7; 8 bases agree with TRBD1. The CDR3 loop spans 15 amino acids. Germline assignment: CDR1 MNHEY and CDR2 SVGEGT. Trimming at V came to 6 bases and at J to 4 bases, leaving 11 bases not matched to a gene. The CDR3 sequence: CASRDRDRRPYEQYF. The CDR3, as DNA: TGTGCCAGCAGGGATAGGGACAGGAGACCATACGAGCAGTACTTC.

This clonotype was found a few times. The rearrangement links TRBV3-1 to TRBJ1-5; D is unresolved. The CDR3 totals 13 residues. CDR1 is LGHDT and CDR2 is YNNKEL in the germline V gene (reference sequence). The V gene lost 3 bases and the J gene lost 6 bases, with 9 bases spanning the gap. The CDR3 region is CASSQADAQPQHF. CDR3 coding DNA: TGTGCCAGCAGCCAGGCCGACGCTCAGCCCCAGCATTTT.

This clonotype occurred a few times. The chain combines TRBV28 with TRBJ2-2; the D is unclear. The CDR3 is 18 residues long. Germline lookup yields CDR1 MDHEN and CDR2 SYDVKM. Trimming removed 3 bases from V and 0 bases from J, with 17 bases in between. This CDR3 reads CASSFWWFGSTNTGELFF. The CDR3 bases are TGTGCCAGCAGTTTCTGGTGGTTTGGTTCCACGAACACCGGGGAGCTGTTTTTT.

The chain employs TRBV7-2 and TRBJ2-7, with D perhaps being TRBD1 or TRBD2 (6 bases each). V lost 0 bases and J lost 6, with 18 bases in between. This CDR3 region has 16 residues. The V gene's germline CDR1 is SGHTA and CDR2 FQGNSA. The CDR3 DNA follows: TGTGCCAGCAGCTTAGCGGACGGGGGCCCCTCGGGCGAGCAGTACTTC. This encodes CASSLADGGPSGEQYF.

This clonotype has only a few counts. CDR3 loop: CASSTTGGSSYNEQFF. The DNA of the CDR3 is TGTGCCAGCAGTACAACAGGGGGAAGCTCCTACAATGAGCAGTTCTTC. This rearrangement joins TRBV11-2 to TRBJ2-1; TRBD1 matches at 8 bases. The CDR3 length is 16 residues. V dropped 6 bases and J dropped 0; count of bases not matched to a gene: 7. Germline loops: CDR1 SGHAT, CDR2 FQNNGV.

This rearrangement joins TRBV6-6 to TRBJ2-1; D ambiguous. In germline, CDR1 is MNHNY, CDR2 SVGAGI (reference sequence). Deletions cut 7 bases from V and 4 bases from J, with 14 bases between. The CDR3 spans 14 residues. The CDR3 DNA reads as TGTGCCAGCACCGGTCGCGGAATGTACAATGAGCAGTTCTTC. Protein product: CASTGRGMYNEQFF.

This clonotype was recorded at least ten times. The CDR3 coding sequence is TGTGCCATCAGTGGGACCTACGAGCAGTACTTC. This gives the protein CAISGTYEQYF. This chain links TRBV10-3 with TRBJ2-7; D ambiguous. The CDR3 is 11 residues long. The V end lost 4 bases, the J end lost 2 bases, and 3 bases lay between the germline ends. CDR1 is ENHRY and CDR2 is SYGVKD in the germline V gene.

The CDR3 DNA follows: TGCGCCAGCAGCTTCGGAGGGCTGGAGAACTATGGCTACACCTTC. It yields the protein CASSFGGLENYGYTF. The rearrangement links TRBV5-1 to TRBJ1-2; D unresolved. With 2 bases removed from V and 2 bases from J, the gap between germline ends came to 13 bases. The CDR3 has 15 amino acids. Germline-derived CDR1 and CDR2 are SGHRS and YFSETQ.

The chain is built from TRBV6-5 and TRBJ2-1; 9 bases map to TRBD2. The length of the CDR3 is 15 residues. The germline gives CDR1 MNHEY, CDR2 SVGAGI. With V trimmed by 4 bases and J by 9 bases, 10 bases remained unmatched. The CDR3 is CASSWAGGLEVEQFF. The DNA for the CDR3 is TGTGCCAGCAGTTGGGCGGGGGGGCTTGAGGTTGAGCAGTTCTTC.

The J gene is TRBJ2-1, the V gene TRBV27, with 7 bases fitting TRBD2. Germline V gives CDR1 MNHEY, CDR2 SMNVEV (reference sequence). The CDR3 has 13 residues. With V trimmed by 5 bases and J by 8 bases, 6 bases remained unmatched. The CDR3 sequence is CASSPWGGDEQFF. In DNA form, the CDR3 reads TGTGCCAGCAGTCCATGGGGGGGGGATGAGCAGTTCTTC.

The chain uses TRBV5-1 and TRBJ2-3; 8 bases are shared with TRBD1. V lost 0 bases and J lost 0; bases outside the gene matches: 3. Per germline, CDR1 SGHRS and CDR2 YFSETQ. The CDR3 consists of 16 residues. CDR3 in amino acids: CASSLVDRGSTDTQYF. The DNA for the CDR3 is TGCGCCAGCAGCTTGGTAGACAGGGGTAGCACAGATACGCAGTATTTT.

J is TRBJ1-1 and V is TRBV4-2; no reliable D call. In germline, CDR1 is LGHNA, CDR2 YNFKEQ. The CDR3 length is 14 residues. V lost 6 bases and J 4 bases, leaving 15 bases between the germline ends. CDR3 nucleotide sequence: TGTGCCAGCAGTCAAAGTAGGGTTGGCACTGAAGCTTTCTTT. Protein: CASSQSRVGTEAFF.